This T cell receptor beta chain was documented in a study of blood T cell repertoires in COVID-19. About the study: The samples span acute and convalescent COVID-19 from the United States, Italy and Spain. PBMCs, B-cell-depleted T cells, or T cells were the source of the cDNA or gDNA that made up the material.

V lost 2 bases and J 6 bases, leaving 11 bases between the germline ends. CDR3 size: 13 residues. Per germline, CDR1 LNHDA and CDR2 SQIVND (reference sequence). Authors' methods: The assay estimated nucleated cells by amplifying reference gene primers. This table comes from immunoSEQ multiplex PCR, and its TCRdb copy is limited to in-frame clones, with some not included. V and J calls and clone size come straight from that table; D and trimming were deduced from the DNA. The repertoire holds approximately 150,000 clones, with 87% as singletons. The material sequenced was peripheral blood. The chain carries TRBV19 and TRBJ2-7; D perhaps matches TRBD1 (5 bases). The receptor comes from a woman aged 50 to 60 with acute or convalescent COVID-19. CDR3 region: CASSIIPGSEQYF. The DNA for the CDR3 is TGTGCCAGTAGTATAATTCCAGGGTCCGAGCAGTACTTC.